This is a list of T cell receptor beta chains from one sample in a study of blood T cell repertoires in COVID-19. TCRdb's table, derived via immunoSEQ multiplex PCR, lists solely in-frame clones and lacks some. This table holds more than 300,000 clones, roughly 90% found once. The sequenced material came from peripheral blood. The receptors originated from a man aged 18 to 30 who had recovered from COVID-19. CDR3s include the opening cysteine and the closing phenylalanine or tryptophan. Fields, in order: V gene, clone size, D gene, J gene, CDR3 DNA, CDR3 protein. D genes are given only for firm matches. Part of the rows lack a size; the others show once, few, many or a class for expanded clones.

TRBV6-5	.	TRBD2	TRBJ2-1	TGTGCCAGCAGTTCGGAGTTACGCGGGGGGAATGAGCAGTTCTTC	CASSSELRGGNEQFF
TRBV6-5	.	TRBD2	TRBJ2-7	TGTGCCAGCAGTTACTCTAGCGGGAGCGTCGAGCAGTACTTC	CASSYSSGSVEQYF
TRBV18	.	TRBD1	TRBJ1-6	TGTGCCAGCTCACCCGGACAGGGGTACGGTTCACCCCTCCACTTT	CASSPGQGYGSPLHF
TRBV11-2	.	.	TRBJ1-1	TGTGCCAGGGAATTCGGGGGTTTATCGGTCGTGAACACTGAAGCTTTCTTT	CAREFGGLSVVNTEAFF
TRBV7-6	.	.	TRBJ2-7	TGTGCCAGCAGCTTATTTTTGGAGAGCTACGAGCAGTACTTC	CASSLFLESYEQYF
TRBV28	.	TRBD1	TRBJ2-7	TGTGCCAGCAGTTTGGGACAGTCCTACGAGCAGTACTTC	CASSLGQSYEQYF
TRBV7-9	.	.	TRBJ1-1	TGTGCCAGCAGTCGGGAACCTCGCACTGAAGCTTTCTTT	CASSREPRTEAFF
TRBV14	.	.	TRBJ2-2	TGTGCCAGCAGCCAAGATTGGGGGCCGCTGAGCACCGGGGAGCTGTTTTTT	CASSQDWGPLSTGELFF
TRBV7-2	once	TRBD2	TRBJ2-3	TGTGCCAGCGGAGGAGCGGGGGGAATGACAGATACGCAGTATTTT	CASGGAGGMTDTQYF
TRBV7-3	.	.	TRBJ2-7	TGTGCCAGCAGCTTACCTTTCGGGGGGCTCGAGCAGTACTTC	CASSLPFGGLEQYF
TRBV27	.	.	TRBJ1-1	TGTGCCAGCAGCGCTTTCACAACGAACACTGAAGCTTTCTTT	CASSAFTTNTEAFF
TRBV4-2	.	TRBD2	TRBJ2-4	TGTGCCAGCAGCTCGGGAGGGCCCAAAAACATTCAGTACTTC	CASSSGGPKNIQYF
TRBV6-5	.	TRBD1	TRBJ2-3	TGTGCCAGCAGTTACTTGAGGGGGCTCACAGATACGCAGTATTTT	CASSYLRGLTDTQYF
TRBV27	.	.	TRBJ2-1	TGTGCCAGCAGTCTTTTTTGGCGGGGAAGCTCCTACAATGAGCAGTTCTTC	CASSLFWRGSSYNEQFF
TRBV6-5	.	TRBD2	TRBJ2-3	TGTGCCAGCAGTTACGGACTAGCGGGGGGCACAGATACGCAGTATTTT	CASSYGLAGGTDTQYF
TRBV12-5	.	TRBD1	TRBJ1-4	TGTGCTAGTGGTTTGGGACAGGGGAGAGGAGGTAATGAAAAACTGTTTTTT	CASGLGQGRGGNEKLFF